This entry lists 9 T cell receptor beta chains sequenced from one sample in a study of T cell repertoires in cytomegalovirus infection. TCRdb itself ran the reads through MiXCR, one entry per CDR3 protein. The sample includes 740,000 or so distinct CDR3 sequences, about a third of them seen just once. The specimen sequenced was PBMCs. The origin of the receptors is a human donor in good health (CMV status not recorded). Some clones in this sample may be carry-over from other donors' samples.

V is TRBV29-1 and J is TRBJ2-2; perhaps TRBD1 as D (5 bases). Germline V CDR1 and CDR2: SQVTM, ANQGSEA. The CDR3 runs 14 residues. Between the trimmed V and J ends, which lost 6 bases and 0 bases, there was a span of 11 bases. CDR3 bases: TGCAGCGTATATAAGGGGCCGAACACCGGGGAGCTGTTTTTT. This encodes CSVYKGPNTGELFF.

The rearrangement joins TRBV2 to TRBJ2-1; 9 nucleotides match TRBD2. The CDR3 runs 16 residues. The germline V gene has CDR1 SNHLY and CDR2 FYNNEI. V lost 0 bases and J lost 8; bases outside the gene matches: 8. Here the CDR3 reads CASSEANGGGGDEQFF. DNA for the CDR3: TGTGCCAGCAGTGAAGCTAACGGCGGGGGGGGGGATGAGCAGTTCTTC.

This clonotype was counted only a few times. This rearrangement joins TRBV28 to TRBJ2-3; 13 bases align to TRBD2. V lost 5 bases to trimming and J lost 4 bases; unmatched junction nucleotides: 12. Germline values: CDR1 MDHEN, CDR2 SYDVKM. The length of the CDR3 is 18 residues. The CDR3 DNA follows: TGTGCCAGCAGTCCCCTTGGACTAGCGGGGGATCCTTCAGATACGCAGTATTTT. Translating it yields CASSPLGLAGDPSDTQYF.

The chain joins TRBV6-5 to TRBJ1-1; 7 bases fit TRBD1. CDR3 length: 13 residues. Germline lookup yields CDR1 MNHEY and CDR2 SVGAGI. Trimming cost V 7 bases and J 4 bases; bases outside gene matches: 6. CDR3 nucleotide sequence: TGTGCCAGCACCAGGGGGTTGCTCACTGAAGCTTTCTTT. It codes for CASTRGLLTEAFF.

This clonotype was detected a few times. The rearrangement uses TRBV5-6 and TRBJ1-4; D gene ambiguous. Per germline, CDR1 SGHDT and CDR2 YYEEEE. The length of the CDR3 is 15 residues. V lost 0 bases to trimming and J lost 8 bases, with 14 bases between them. The CDR3 loop reads CASSLAAGIGEKLFF. In DNA form, the CDR3 reads TGTGCCAGCAGCTTGGCAGCCGGGATCGGAGAAAAACTGTTTTTT.

This clonotype was picked up a small number of times. The genes are TRBV6-5 and TRBJ2-1; D possibly corresponds to TRBD1 (6 bases). Germline lookup yields CDR1 MNHEY and CDR2 SVGAGI. This CDR3 spans 13 amino acids. Deletions cut 2 bases from V and 7 bases from J, with 9 bases between. DNA for the CDR3: TGTGCCAGCAGTTACACACAGGGAAATGAGCAGTTCTTC. Amino acids: CASSYTQGNEQFF.

This clonotype was counted at least ten times. The rearrangement links TRBV7-6 to TRBJ2-5; tentative D call: TRBD2 (5 bases). Trimming took 1 base from V and 1 from J, leaving 13 bases between them. Looked up from germline, CDR1 is SGHVS and CDR2 is FNYEAQ. CDR3 length: 16 amino acids. CDR3 nucleotide sequence: TGTGCCAGCAGCTTAGATGGAGGACGGGCCCAAGAGACCCAGTACTTC. Amino acids: CASSLDGGRAQETQYF. The full variable domain, its missing parts supplied by reference TRBV7-6 and TRBJ2-5, is GAGVSQSPRYKVTKRGQDVALRCDPISGHVSLYWYRQALGQGPEFLTYFNYEAQQDKSGLPNDRFSAERPEGSISTLTIQRTEQRDSAMYRCASSLDGGRAQETQYFGPGTRLLVL.

The chain recombines TRBV5-8 with TRBJ2-1; possibly TRBD1 for D (6 bases). V lost 5 bases, J lost 9 bases, and 12 bases lay in between. Germline values: CDR1 SGHTS, CDR2 YDEGEE. The CDR3 totals 12 residues. CDR3 region: CASRRTEGEQFF. CDR3 coding DNA: TGTGCCAGCAGGAGGACAGAGGGTGAGCAGTTCTTC.

This chain connects TRBV27 to TRBJ2-2; D is ambiguous. CDR1 and CDR2 from the germline V gene are MNHEY and SMNVEV (reference sequence). With 3 bases removed from V and 0 bases from J, the gap between germline ends came to 5 bases. There are 14 residues in the CDR3. The CDR3 protein is CASSLYTNTGELFF. For the CDR3, the DNA is TGTGCCAGCAGTTTGTACACGAACACCGGGGAGCTGTTTTTT.